This TCR beta chain was documented in a study of control samples from healthy donors and cancer patients. Libraries were prepared by immunoSEQ multiplex PCR; TCRdb keeps only in-frame clonotypes and omits some of them. The data show tens of thousands of clones, about 85% seen once. In germline, CDR1 is SGHTA, CDR2 FQGNSA. Trimming pared 5 bases from V and 1 base from J, leaving 13 bases between. This CDR3 region has 15 residues. This chain links TRBV7-2 with TRBJ2-3; D possibly corresponds to TRBD2 (6 bases). Sequenced: blood. The sequence was collected from a woman aged 65 to 85 in good health. The CDR3 DNA reads as TGTGCCAGCAGCCCTGGAGGGCTTGGCACAGATACGCAGTATTTT. Translated, it gives CASSPGGLGTDTQYF.